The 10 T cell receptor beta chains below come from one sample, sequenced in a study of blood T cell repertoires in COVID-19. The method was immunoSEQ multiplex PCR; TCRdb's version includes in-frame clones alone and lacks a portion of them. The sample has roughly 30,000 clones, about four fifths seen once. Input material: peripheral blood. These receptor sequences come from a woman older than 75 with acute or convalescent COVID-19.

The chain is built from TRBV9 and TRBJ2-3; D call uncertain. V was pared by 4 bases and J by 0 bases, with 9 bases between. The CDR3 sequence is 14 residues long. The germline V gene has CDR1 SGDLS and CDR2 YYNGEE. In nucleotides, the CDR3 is TGTGCCAGCAGCAGCATCCCCAGCACAGATACGCAGTATTTT. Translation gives CASSSIPSTDTQYF.

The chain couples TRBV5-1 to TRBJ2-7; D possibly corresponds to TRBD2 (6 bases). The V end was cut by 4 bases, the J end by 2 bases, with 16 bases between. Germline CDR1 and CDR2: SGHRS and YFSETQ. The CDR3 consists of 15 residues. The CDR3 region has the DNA TGCGCCAGCAGCCTAGGCGGGACCCCAACCTACGAGCAGTACTTC. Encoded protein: CASSLGGTPTYEQYF.

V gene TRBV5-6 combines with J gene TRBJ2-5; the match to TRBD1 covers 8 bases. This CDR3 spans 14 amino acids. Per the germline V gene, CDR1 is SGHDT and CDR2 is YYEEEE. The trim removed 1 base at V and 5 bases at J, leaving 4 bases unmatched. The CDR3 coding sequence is TGTGCCAGCAGCTTGCTACACAGGGGGGAGACCCAGTACTTC. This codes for CASSLLHRGETQYF.

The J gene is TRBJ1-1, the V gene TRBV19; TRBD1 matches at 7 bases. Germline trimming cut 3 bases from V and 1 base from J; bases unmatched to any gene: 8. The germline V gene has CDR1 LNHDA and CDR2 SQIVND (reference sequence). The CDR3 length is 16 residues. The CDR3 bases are TGTGCCAGTAGTATGCGAGGGGGCAGGGGGAACACTGAAGCTTTCTTT. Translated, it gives CASSMRGGRGNTEAFF.

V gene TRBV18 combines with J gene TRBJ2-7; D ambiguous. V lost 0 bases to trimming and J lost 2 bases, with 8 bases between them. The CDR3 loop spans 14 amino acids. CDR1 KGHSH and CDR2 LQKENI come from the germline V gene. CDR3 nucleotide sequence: TGTGCCAGCTCACCACCGACCCAGGCCTACGAGCAGTACTTC. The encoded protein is CASSPPTQAYEQYF.

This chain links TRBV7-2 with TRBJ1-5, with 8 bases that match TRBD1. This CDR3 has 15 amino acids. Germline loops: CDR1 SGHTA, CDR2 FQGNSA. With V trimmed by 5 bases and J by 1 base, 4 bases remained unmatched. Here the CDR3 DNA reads TGTGCCAGCAGCCCCTACAGGGGGAGCAATCAGCCCCAGCATTTT. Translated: CASSPYRGSNQPQHF.

The chain's CDR3 is CASSADRGFYNEQFF. The CDR3 coding sequence is TGCGCCAGCAGCGCTGACAGGGGATTCTACAATGAGCAGTTCTTC. The rearrangement joins TRBV5-1 to TRBJ2-1, with 8 bases aligning to TRBD1. Germline loops: CDR1 SGHRS, CDR2 YFSETQ. With 4 bases clipped from V and 3 bases from J, the junction kept 6 bases outside the gene matches. The CDR3 is 15 residues long.

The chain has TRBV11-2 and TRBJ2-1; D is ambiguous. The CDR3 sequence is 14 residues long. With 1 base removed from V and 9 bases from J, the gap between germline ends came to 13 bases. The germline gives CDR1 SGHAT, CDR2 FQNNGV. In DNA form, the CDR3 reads TGTGCCAGCAGCTTAGGGGCCATGGGTGTTGAGCAGTTCTTC. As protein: CASSLGAMGVEQFF.

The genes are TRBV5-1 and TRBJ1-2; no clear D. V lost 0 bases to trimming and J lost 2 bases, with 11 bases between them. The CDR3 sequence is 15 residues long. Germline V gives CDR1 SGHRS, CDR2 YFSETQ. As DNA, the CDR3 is TGCGCCAGCAGCTTGGCTGCAGGCTTGAACTATGGCTACACCTTC. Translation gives CASSLAAGLNYGYTF.

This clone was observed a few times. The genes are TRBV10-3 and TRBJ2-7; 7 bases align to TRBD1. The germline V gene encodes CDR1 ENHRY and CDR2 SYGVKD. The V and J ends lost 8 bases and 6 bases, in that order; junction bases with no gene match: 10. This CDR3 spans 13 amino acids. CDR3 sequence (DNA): TGTGCCATCCGAATACAGGGGTTAGGCGAGCAGTACTTC. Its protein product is CAIRIQGLGEQYF.